This TCR beta chain was sequenced during a study of blood T cell repertoires in COVID-19 (dated by TCRdb to the early 2020s). Describing the broader study: The collaborator samples originated in the United States, Italy and Spain and spanned the acute and convalescent phases of COVID-19. The repertoires were made available in a free public database intended to serve as a resource for research on the immune response to SARS-CoV-2. HLA class I and class II types, where available, came from metadata supplied by the sample provider rather than from assay-based typing. The material from the prospective study consisted of cDNA or gDNA derived from T cells, B-cell-depleted T cells, or PBMCs. Samples were obtained from the ongoing ImmuneRACE study (first 160 participants) and from over 1,000 subjects provided by 6 global collaborators. The dataset comprised deeply sampled blood TCRbeta repertoires from subjects exposed to, actively infected with, or recovered from COVID-19. The sample metadata nearly always contained a de-identified subject ID, COVID-19 status, age in years and sex.

V is cut by 2 bases and J by 1 base, and the space between the germline ends is 5 bases. The CDR3, cysteine through phenylalanine, is 13 amino acids long. Only CDR3 DNA is held: 39 bases, read in frame from base 1. CDR1 MNHEY and CDR2 SVGAGI were looked up in the germline V gene. The study at large found these results: Clinical and demographic metadata were provided uncurated, with the amount varying by source and participant.

Each collaborating institution followed its own protocols to collect whole blood in K2EDTA tubes. For TCRbeta analysis, collaborators shipped samples as frozen whole blood, isolated PBMCs, or DNA extracted from either of those sample types. Concerning this clone: Its antigen is unknown. The record has no base qualities; no much larger clone is one base away.

The immunoSEQ Assay, a bias-controlled multiplex PCR, was used to amplify TCRbeta CDR3 regions from genomic DNA. The paper's processing steps were these. Within the assay, amplification of reference gene primers was used to estimate how many nucleated cells each sample contained. Sequence reads were collapsed and filtered to measure the absolute abundance of every unique TCRbeta CDR3 rearrangement. For each sample, productive Simpson clonality was calculated as the square root of Simpson's diversity index across productive rearrangements. Here the immuneACCESS table is served through TCRdb, limited to in-frame sequences with V and J called. Missing clones are a known gap in these copies; in checked studies unresolved V genes cover under half, and the rest lacks a known reason. That table is the source of V, J and clone size, and D and trimming were worked out from the DNA. Present in this sample are hundreds of thousands of clones, around four fifths of which were seen just once. The ten biggest clones cover approximately 7.4% of the sample.

The sample consisted of peripheral blood. This sequence uses TRBV6-5 and TRBJ1-1; the D gene cannot be named for sure. The TCR originated in a woman between 50 and 59 years old with acute or convalescent COVID-19. DNA sequence: TGTGCCAGCAGTTACAAGCGGAACACTGAAGCTTTCTTT. Translated, it reads CASSYKRNTEAFF.